This T cell receptor (beta chain) stems from a study of identical twins. The study, taken as a whole, reports: It was out-of-frame TCR alpha sharing in monozygotic twins that models underestimated.

The CDR3 consists of 16 residues. After template switching added a universal primer site, the resulting cDNA carried unique molecular identifiers. One entry per CDR3 protein, called by TCRdb with MiXCR from the 5' RACE reads. In the table there are about 1.7 million distinct CDR3 sequences, under 35% of which are singletons. A note on this clonotype: Its specificity is not known. One end of the junction varies from germline; a read error may be responsible.

The V call is TRBV12-3 or TRBV12-4, the J call TRBJ1-5; 9 bases match TRBD1. Sequenced: cord blood. The sequence derives from a newborn girl in good health. CDR3 nucleotides: TGTGCCAGCAGTTTCCCTATACAGGGGGCGAATCAGCCCCTGCATTTT. This encodes CASSFPIQGANQPLHF.